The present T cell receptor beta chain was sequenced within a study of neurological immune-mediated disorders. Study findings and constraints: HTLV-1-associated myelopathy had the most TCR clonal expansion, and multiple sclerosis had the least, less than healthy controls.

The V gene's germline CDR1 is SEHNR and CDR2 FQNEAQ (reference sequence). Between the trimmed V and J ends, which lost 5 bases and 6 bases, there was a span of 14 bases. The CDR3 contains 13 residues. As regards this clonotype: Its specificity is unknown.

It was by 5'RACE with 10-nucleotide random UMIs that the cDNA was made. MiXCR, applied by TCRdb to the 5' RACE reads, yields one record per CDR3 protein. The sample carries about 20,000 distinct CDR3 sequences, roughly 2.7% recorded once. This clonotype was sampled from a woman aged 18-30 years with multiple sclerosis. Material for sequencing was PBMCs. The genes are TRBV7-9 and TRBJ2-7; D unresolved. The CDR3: CASSPVTVGEQYF. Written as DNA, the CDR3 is TGTGCCAGCAGCCCTGTGACGGTCGGCGAGCAGTACTTC.